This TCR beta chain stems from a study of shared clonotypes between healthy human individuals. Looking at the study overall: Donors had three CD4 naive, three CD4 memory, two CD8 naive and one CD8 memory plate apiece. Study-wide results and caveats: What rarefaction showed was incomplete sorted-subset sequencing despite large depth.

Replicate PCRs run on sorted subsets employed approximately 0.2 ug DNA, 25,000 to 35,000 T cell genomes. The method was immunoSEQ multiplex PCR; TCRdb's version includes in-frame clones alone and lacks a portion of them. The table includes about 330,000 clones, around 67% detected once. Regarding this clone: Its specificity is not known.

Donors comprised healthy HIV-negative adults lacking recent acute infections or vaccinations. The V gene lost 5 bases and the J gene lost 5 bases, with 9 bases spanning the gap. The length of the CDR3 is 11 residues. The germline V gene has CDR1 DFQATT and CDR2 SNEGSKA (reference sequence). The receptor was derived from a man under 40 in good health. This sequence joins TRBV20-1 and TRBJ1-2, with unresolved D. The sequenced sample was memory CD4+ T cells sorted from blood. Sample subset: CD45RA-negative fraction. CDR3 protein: CSAQAKYGYTF. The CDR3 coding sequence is TGCAGTGCTCAGGCGAAGTATGGCTACACCTTC.